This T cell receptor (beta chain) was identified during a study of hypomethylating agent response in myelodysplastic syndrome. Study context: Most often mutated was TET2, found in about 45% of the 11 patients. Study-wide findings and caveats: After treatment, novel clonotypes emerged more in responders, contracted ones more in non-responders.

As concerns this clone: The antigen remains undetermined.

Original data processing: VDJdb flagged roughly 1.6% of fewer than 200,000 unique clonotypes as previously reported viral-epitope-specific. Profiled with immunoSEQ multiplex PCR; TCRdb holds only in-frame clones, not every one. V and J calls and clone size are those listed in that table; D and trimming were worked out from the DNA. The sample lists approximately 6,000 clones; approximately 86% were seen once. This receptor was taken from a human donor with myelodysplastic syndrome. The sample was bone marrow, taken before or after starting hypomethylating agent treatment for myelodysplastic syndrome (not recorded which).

CDR3: CASSWGEGSGNTIYF. CDR3 bases: TGTGCCAGCAGCTGGGGGGAAGGTTCCGGAAACACCATATATTTT. The rearrangement links TRBV7-9 to TRBJ1-3, with TRBD1 as a possible D gene (5 bases). The CDR3 spans 15 residues. Trimming shortened V by 4 bases and J by 4 bases, and 14 bases separated the two germline ends. CDR1 and CDR2 (germline): SEHNR, FQNEAQ (reference sequence).